The clone carrying this T cell receptor beta chain was counted between two and nine times. The study used a library that attached unique molecular identifiers to individual cDNA molecules. TCRdb re-derived calls from the RACE reads in MiXCR, one entry per CDR3 protein. The data hold about 380,000 distinct CDR3 sequences, with about 4.8% observed a single time. This sample was taken from a study of human T cells and chemical hapten exposure. The germline V gene encodes CDR1 LGHDT and CDR2 YNNKEL (reference sequence). The CDR3 length is 12 residues. The V gene lost 6 bases and the J gene lost 7 bases, with 7 bases spanning the gap. Time point in this sample: patch test 1, 2 weeks after DPC sensitization. Treatment in this sample: therapeutic diphenylcyclopropenone sensitization with weekly scalp DPC.

The sequencing here drew on whole blood, taken in connection with sensitization to the hapten diphenylcyclopropenone (DPC). The chain combines TRBV3-1 with TRBJ1-6; the D is unclear. The sequence was collected from a woman in her forties or fifties with alopecia areata. Some clones in this sample may be carry-over from other donors' samples. The CDR3 DNA is TGTGCCAGCAGTCGTGTAAATTCACCCCTCCACTTT. This codes for CASSRVNSPLHF.